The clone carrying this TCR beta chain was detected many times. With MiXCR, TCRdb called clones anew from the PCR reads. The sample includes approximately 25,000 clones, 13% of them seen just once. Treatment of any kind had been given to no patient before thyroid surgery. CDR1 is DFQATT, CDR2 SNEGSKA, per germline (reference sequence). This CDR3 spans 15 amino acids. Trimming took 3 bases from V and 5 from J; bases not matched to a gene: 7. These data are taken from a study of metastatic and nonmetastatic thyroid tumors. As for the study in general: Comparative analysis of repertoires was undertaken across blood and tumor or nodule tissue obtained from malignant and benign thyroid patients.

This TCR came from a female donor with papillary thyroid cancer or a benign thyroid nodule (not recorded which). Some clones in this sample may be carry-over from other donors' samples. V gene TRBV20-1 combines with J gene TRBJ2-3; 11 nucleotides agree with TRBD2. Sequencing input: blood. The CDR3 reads CSARKLAGVVDTQYF. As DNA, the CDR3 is TGCAGTGCTAGGAAACTAGCGGGAGTTGTAGATACGCAGTATTTT.